This entry is about one TCR beta chain. The ends were cut back, 4 bases at V and 3 bases at J, with 13 bases in the middle. CDR3 length: 14 amino acids. CDR1 is SGHTA and CDR2 is FQGNSA in the germline V gene. This specimen comes from a study of cytomegalovirus exposure and HLA in healthy donors. The PCR had 60 Vbeta and 13 Jbeta primers. The method was immunoSEQ multiplex PCR; TCRdb's version includes in-frame clones alone and lacks a portion of them. In the table there are tens of thousands of clones, 45% to 55% of which are singletons. The chain uses TRBV7-2 and TRBJ2-7; D is perhaps TRBD1 (6 bases). Sequenced sample: PBMCs. The TCR originated in a woman aged 40-49 years in good health and CMV-seropositive. The CDR3 reads CASSWIQGNYEQYF. The CDR3 DNA reads TGTGCCAGCAGCTGGATACAGGGCAACTACGAGCAGTACTTC.